This T cell receptor (beta chain) was identified during a study of CD8+CD57+ T cells in acquired aplastic anemia. CDR3 and TCR beta VDJ profiling relied on a genomic DNA template. TCRdb processed the reads anew with MiXCR; each CDR3 protein has one entry. This sample has about half a million distinct CDR3 sequences, with approximately 32% found just once. Germline assignment: CDR1 LNHDA and CDR2 SQIVND (reference sequence). The V gene lost 3 bases and the J gene lost 7 bases, with 12 bases spanning the gap. This CDR3 has 13 amino acids. Patients selected for sequencing had displayed CD8+CD57+ cell expansion by flow cytometry. There was no therapy given to any patient before the blood sampling took place. This clonotype was counted ten times or more.

What was sequenced was sorted CD4+, CD8+, or CD8+CD57+ T cells (not recorded which) from PBMCs. This receptor was identified in a human donor with aplastic anemia. The chain couples TRBV19 to TRBJ1-2, with D unclear. The DNA of the CDR3 is TGTGCCAGTAGTATTTTAACAACTGGTGGCTACACCTTC. Residues: CASSILTTGGYTF.